The 20 T cell receptor beta chains reported below all come from one sample, sequenced in a study of control samples from healthy donors and cancer patients. Measured with immunoSEQ multiplex PCR; TCRdb has only the in-frame clones, and not every one. The data contain 70,000 to 90,000 clones, 94% of them singletons. Sequenced sample: blood. The source is a woman between 40 and 55 years old in good health.

The chain is built from TRBV7-6 and TRBJ2-2, with TRBD2 matching 10 bases. The CDR3 is 17 residues long. V trimming: 4 bases; J trimming: 4 bases; junction bases outside the gene matches: 9. In germline, CDR1 is SGHVS, CDR2 FNYEAQ. CDR3 coding DNA: TGTGCCAGCAGCTCCTTTAGCGGGGGGTTCGGCACCGGGGAGCTGTTTTTT. Translated: CASSSFSGGFGTGELFF.

The CDR3 DNA reads as TGTGCCAGCAGCTATACCGGACTAGCGGGGTACGAGCAGTACTTC. This translates into CASSYTGLAGYEQYF. The V call is TRBV6-2 or TRBV6-3, the J call TRBJ2-7; TRBD2 matches at 12 bases. The V gene end was trimmed by 6 bases and the J gene end by 4 bases; junction bases not matched to a gene: 7. Germline CDR1 is MNHEY and CDR2 is SVGEGT. There are 15 residues in the CDR3.

This chain links TRBV7-3 with TRBJ1-1; D gene ambiguous. The CDR3 is made up of 13 amino acids. V shed 8 bases and J shed 3 bases, with 13 bases lying between them. Germline V lookup: CDR1 SGHTA, CDR2 FQGTGA. The CDR3 region is CASSRTDHTEAFF. The CDR3 DNA reads as TGTGCCAGCTCTCGGACGGATCACACTGAAGCTTTCTTT.

This chain links TRBV18 with TRBJ2-6, with a tentative D call TRBD1 (6 bases). The CDR3 is 19 residues long. The germline CDR1 and CDR2 sequences are KGHSH and LQKENI. V gave up 0 bases and J gave up 0 bases, with 15 bases separating them. CDR3 nucleotides: TGTGCCAGCTCACCACCCCCGGGACACCTAATCTCTGGGGCCAACGTCCTGACTTTC. Translated: CASSPPPGHLISGANVLTF. The full variable domain, in which reference TRBV18 and TRBJ2-6 provide the parts outside the CDR3, is NAGVMQNPRHLVRRRGQEARLRCSPMKGHSHVYWYRQLPEEGLKFMVYLQKENIIDESGMPKERFSAEFPKEGPSILRIQQVVRGDSAAYFCASSPPPGHLISGANVLTFGAGSRLTVL.

The chain has TRBV27 and TRBJ1-2; unclear D gene. Germline V lookup: CDR1 MNHEY, CDR2 SMNVEV (reference sequence). This CDR3 comprises 13 residues. The V end was cut by 3 bases, the J end by 3 bases, with 8 bases between. The DNA of the CDR3 is TGTGCCAGCAGTTTTTCTCGGTACTATGGCTACACCTTC. This encodes CASSFSRYYGYTF.

The sample holds one count of this clone. This rearrangement joins TRBV6-2 or TRBV6-3 to TRBJ1-2, with 7 bases that match TRBD1. With V trimmed by 2 bases and J by 2 bases, 11 bases remained unmatched. CDR3 length equals 17 residues. In germline, CDR1 is MNHEY, CDR2 SVGEGT. For the CDR3, the DNA is TGTGCCAGCAGTTACACCTACCTGACAGGGAGAAACTATGGCTACACCTTC. The encoded protein is CASSYTYLTGRNYGYTF.

The CDR3 nucleotides read TGTGCCAGCAGTGCCTATTCCTGGGACAGCAATCAGCCCCAGCATTTT. It translates to CASSAYSWDSNQPQHF. The V call is TRBV27, the J call TRBJ1-5; possibly TRBD1 for D (5 bases). CDR1 is MNHEY, CDR2 SMNVEV, per germline (reference sequence). V was cut by 5 bases and J by 1 base, with 15 bases left in between. This CDR3 has 16 amino acids.

The CDR3 protein is CASSYRGQGAGGYTF. CDR3 DNA: TGTGCCAGCAGTTACCGGGGACAGGGGGCCGGAGGCTACACCTTC. The J gene is TRBJ1-2, the V gene TRBV6-5, with 12 bases matching TRBD1. From germline, CDR1 is MNHEY and CDR2 SVGAGI. V was pared by 2 bases and J by 8 bases, with 6 bases of the junction left unmatched. The CDR3 contains 15 residues.

This sequence joins TRBV18 and TRBJ2-1; no firm D call. Trimming left V 1 base short and J 5 bases short, with 6 bases between. The germline V gene has CDR1 KGHSH and CDR2 LQKENI. This CDR3 has 13 amino acids. The CDR3 loop is CASSPLTNNEQFF. For the CDR3, the DNA is TGTGCCAGCTCACCACTGACAAACAATGAGCAGTTCTTC.

The rearrangement links TRBV6-6 to TRBJ1-5; no definite D call. The length of the CDR3 is 14 residues. CDR1 and CDR2 (germline): MNHNY, SVGAGI (reference sequence). The V gene lost 8 bases and the J gene lost 0 bases, with 11 bases spanning the gap. The CDR3 DNA is TGTGCCAGCGGAGGGAGTAATAGCAATCAGCCCCAGCATTTT. It codes for CASGGSNSNQPQHF.

The chain has TRBV7-9 and TRBJ2-7; 7 bases match TRBD1. This CDR3 comprises 14 residues. CDR1 SEHNR and CDR2 FQNEAQ come from the germline V gene (reference sequence). V trimming: 4 bases; J trimming: 4 bases; junction bases outside the gene matches: 7. The CDR3 DNA reads TGTGCCAGCAGCTCGGGACAGCTAGGTTACGAGCAGTACTTC. Protein product: CASSSGQLGYEQYF.

This chain connects TRBV6-1 to TRBJ1-5, with unresolved D. Per germline, CDR1 MNHNS and CDR2 SASEGT. The CDR3 totals 15 residues. With 2 bases removed from V and 0 bases from J, the gap between germline ends came to 8 bases. CDR3 sequence reads: CASSESIYSNQPQHF. Here the CDR3 DNA reads TGTGCCAGCAGTGAATCTATTTATAGCAATCAGCCCCAGCATTTT.

The chain employs TRBV4-3 and TRBJ2-7, with TRBD2 as a possible D gene (6 bases). The CDR3 length is 16 residues. Trimming removed 1 base from V and 1 base from J, with 14 bases in between. Germline V CDR1 and CDR2: LGHNA, YSLEER. In DNA form, the CDR3 reads TGCGCCAGCAGCCAAGCAAACCTCCGGGGGTCCTACGAGCAGTACTTC. Translation: CASSQANLRGSYEQYF.

V is TRBV12-5 and J is TRBJ1-4, with D perhaps matching TRBD1 (6 bases). Deletions cut 4 bases from V and 0 bases from J, with 9 bases between. Germline assignment: CDR1 LGHNT and CDR2 FRNRAP. The CDR3 length is 15 residues. This CDR3 is CASGSGQSTNEKLFF. DNA for the CDR3: TGTGCTAGTGGTTCTGGACAGTCAACTAATGAAAAACTGTTTTTT.

This chain connects TRBV15 to TRBJ2-1; D assignment may be TRBD1 or TRBD2 (5 bases each). V shed 2 bases and J shed 8 bases, with 7 bases lying between them. Per the germline V gene, CDR1 is LNHNV and CDR2 is YYDKDF (reference sequence). The CDR3 totals 12 residues. The CDR3 DNA follows: TGTGCCACCAGCAGATTGGGGGATGAGCAGTTCTTC. Protein sequence: CATSRLGDEQFF.

The V gene is TRBV7-2, the J gene TRBJ1-6; 7 positions match TRBD1. V lost 6 bases, J lost 9 bases, and 8 bases stayed unmatched. CDR3 size: 14 residues. Germline CDR1 and CDR2: SGHTA and FQGNSA. The CDR3 DNA reads as TGTGCCAGCAGGACGACAGGGACGGGTTCACCCCTCCACTTT. Its translation: CASRTTGTGSPLHF. Combining the CDR3 with reference TRBV7-2 and TRBJ1-6 gives the whole variable domain GAGVSQSPSNKVTEKGKDVELRCDPISGHTALYWYRQSLGQGLEFLIYFQGNSAPDKSGLPSDRFSAERTGGSVSTLTIQRTQQEDSAVYLCASRTTGTGSPLHFGNGTRLTVT.

The rearrangement uses TRBV5-4 and TRBJ2-3, with TRBD2 identical over 7 bases. Trimming cost V 4 bases and J 2 bases; bases outside gene matches: 10. The CDR3 loop spans 16 amino acids. The germline V gene has CDR1 SGHNT and CDR2 YYREEE (reference sequence). DNA of the CDR3: TGTGCCAGCAGCCCGAGGGCTAGCGGAAACACAGATACGCAGTATTTT. Protein sequence: CASSPRASGNTDTQYF.

The chain carries TRBV2 and TRBJ2-7, with D possibly matching TRBD2 (5 bases). CDR1 SNHLY and CDR2 FYNNEI come from the germline V gene. The CDR3 is 14 amino acids. Trimming left V 7 bases short and J 3 bases short, with 16 bases between. In nucleotides, the CDR3 is TGTGCCAGCAAAACCCCCCTAGCTGACTACGAGCAGTACTTC. This gives the protein CASKTPLADYEQYF. The whole variable domain, remainder taken from reference TRBV2 and TRBJ2-7, is EPEVTQTPSHQVTQMGQEVILRCVPISNHLYFYWYRQILGQKVEFLVSFYNNEISEKSEIFDDQFSVERPDGSNFTLKIRSTKLEDSAMYFCASKTPLADYEQYFGPGTRLTVT.

The chain joins TRBV4-3 to TRBJ2-2; 8 bases match TRBD1. Germline loops: CDR1 LGHNA, CDR2 YSLEER. This CDR3 is 19 amino acids long. V dropped 0 bases and J dropped 5; count of bases not matched to a gene: 14. CDR3 in amino acids: CASSQDLAGQVLWTGELFF. CDR3 sequence (DNA): TGCGCCAGCAGCCAAGATTTGGCGGGACAGGTTTTATGGACCGGGGAGCTGTTTTTT.

On this clone: One end of the junction fails to match germline, which may point to a read error. Within the sample, other DNA sequences also encode this same CDR3. The chain uses TRBV5-4 and TRBJ2-5; 9 positions agree with TRBD2. The CDR3 consists of 14 residues. Germline CDR1 reads SGHNT; CDR2 reads YYREEE (reference sequence). The CDR3: CASSGRGGQETQYF. The CDR3 coding sequence is TGTGCCTCCTCCGGGCGGGGGGGCCAAGAGACCCAATACTTC.